The subject of this entry is one T cell receptor (beta chain). The data were obtained in a study of T cell changes during pregnancy in multiple sclerosis. Sequenced by immunoSEQ multiplex PCR; TCRdb stores in-frame clones only, minus some. The data hold 38,000 or so clones, with 90% to 95% observed a single time. The length of the CDR3 is 15 residues. The V gene end was trimmed by 5 bases and the J gene end by 5 bases; junction bases not matched to a gene: 8. From germline, CDR1 is SEHNR and CDR2 FQNEAQ (reference sequence). The starting material was CD8+ T cells from peripheral blood mononuclear cells, obtained before pregnancy. This chain joins TRBV7-9 and TRBJ2-7, with 11 nucleotides matching TRBD2. This clonotype was sampled from a female donor with multiple sclerosis, enrolled in a pregnancy study. The DNA of the CDR3 is TGTGCCAGCAGCCCACTACTAGCGGGAGTAAACGAGCAGTACTTC. It encodes CASSPLLAGVNEQYF. Filled out from reference TRBV7-9 and TRBJ2-7, the complete variable domain reads DTGVSQNPRHKITKRGQNVTFRCDPISEHNRLYWYRQTLGQGPEFLTYFQNEAQLEKSRLLSDRFSAERPKGSFSTLEIQRTEQGDSAMYLCASSPLLAGVNEQYFGPGTRLTVT.